This passage covers 11 T cell receptor beta chains from one sample sequenced in a study of T cells in Graves' hyperthyroidism and ophthalmopathy. Amplification of TCR beta CDR3 regions used RNA as the template. HTBI primers were used for first-round RT-PCR of the TCR CDR3. MiXCR was run by TCRdb on the multiplex PCR reads, yielding one entry per CDR3 protein. The table has more than 150,000 distinct CDR3 sequences, about 15% seen once. Sequencing was done on a sample of blood. The receptors come from a woman aged 45-65 years with Graves' hyperthyroidism.

In its sample, this clonotype was seen many times. The chain links TRBV11-3 to TRBJ2-1; 10 nucleotides line up with TRBD2. CDR3 size: 16 residues. Germline values: CDR1 SGHNT, CDR2 YENEEA. After removal of 1 base from V and 4 bases from J, the junction contained 4 bases not matched to a gene. The CDR3 coding sequence is TGTGCCAGCAGCTTAGCGTTTAGCGGGGGGTACAATGAGCAGTTCTTC. This encodes CASSLAFSGGYNEQFF.

The chain is built from TRBV27 and TRBJ2-3, with D perhaps TRBD1 (5 bases). The germline V gene encodes CDR1 MNHEY and CDR2 SMNVEV (reference sequence). V lost 6 bases, J lost 3 bases, and 19 bases lay in between. This CDR3 comprises 16 residues. CDR3 bases: TGTGCCAGCAGGCCGCTAGGGGTATCCCGTACAGATACGCAGTATTTT. Translated: CASRPLGVSRTDTQYF.

The sample holds a few counts of this clonotype. The genes are TRBV7-3 and TRBJ2-3; tentatively, D is TRBD1 (5 bases). The V end was cut by 4 bases, the J end by 5 bases, with 10 bases between. Germline CDR1 and CDR2: SGHTA and FQGTGA. The CDR3 extends over 13 amino acids. This CDR3 reads CASSSQGRDTQYF. Written as DNA, the CDR3 is TGTGCCAGCAGCTCTCAGGGAAGAGATACGCAGTATTTT. The full variable domain, rest sourced from reference TRBV7-3 and TRBJ2-3, is GAGVSQTPSNKVTEKGKYVELRCDPISGHTALYWYRQSLGQGPEFLIYFQGTGAADDSGLPNDRFFAVRPEGSVSTLKIQRTERGDSAVYLCASSSQGRDTQYFGPGTRLTVL.

Note on this clonotype: Being one base from a much bigger clone, this may be a read error. The chain joins TRBV28 to TRBJ2-1, with TRBD1 identical over 8 bases. The CDR3 contains 16 residues. V trimming: 6 bases; J trimming: 5 bases; junction bases outside the gene matches: 12. CDR1 and CDR2 from the germline V gene are MDHEN and SYDVKM. The CDR3 sequence is CASRSTGQAFNNEQFF. The CDR3 bases are TGTGCCAGCAGATCTACGGGACAGGCTTTCAACAATGAGCAGTTCTTC.

This chain links TRBV2 with TRBJ1-4; 7 bases fit TRBD1. Germline CDR1 reads SNHLY; CDR2 reads FYNNEI. The CDR3 length is 14 residues. J lost 7 bases, V lost 5 bases, and 7 bases had no gene match. The CDR3 here is CASSPQGSSEKLFF. In DNA, the CDR3 is TGTGCCAGCAGTCCACAGGGGAGTAGTGAAAAACTGTTTTTT.

This clonotype was counted many times. V is TRBV18 and J is TRBJ2-1; the D gene is possibly TRBD1 (7 bases). The CDR3 covers 16 residues. V lost 8 bases and J 1 base, leaving 18 bases between the germline ends. CDR1 and CDR2 (germline): KGHSH, LQKENI. DNA for the CDR3: TGTGCCAGCGGAGGAGGGGGCCAGTCGTCCTACAATGAGCAGTTCTTC. This encodes CASGGGGQSSYNEQFF.

This clonotype was observed many times. This chain links TRBV7-3 with TRBJ1-1; D is ambiguous. The CDR3 totals 14 residues. V shed 6 bases and J shed 5 bases, with 16 bases lying between them. CDR1 and CDR2 from the germline V gene are SGHTA and FQGTGA. The CDR3: CASRKVPSGTEAFF. DNA for the CDR3: TGTGCCAGCAGGAAGGTCCCTTCGGGTACTGAAGCTTTCTTT.

This clonotype was counted many times. The rearrangement joins TRBV5-5 to TRBJ1-6; 7 bases align to TRBD1. Trimming removed 0 bases from V and 9 bases from J; junction bases left unmatched: 9. This CDR3 is built from 16 residues. In germline, CDR1 is SGHKS, CDR2 YYEKEE (reference sequence). The CDR3 sequence: CASSLVGGYPASPLHF. The CDR3 DNA reads TGTGCCAGCAGCTTGGTAGGGGGCTATCCGGCTTCACCCCTCCACTTT.

This clonotype was detected ten times or more. The V call is TRBV7-8, the J call TRBJ2-4, with TRBD2 as a possible D gene (5 bases). CDR3 length equals 17 residues. Trimming shortened V by 5 bases and J by 1 base, and 18 bases separated the two germline ends. The germline gives CDR1 SGHVS, CDR2 FQNEAQ. The CDR3 DNA is TGTGCCAGCAGCCCCCCCGGGGTCGGGTGGGCCAAAAACATTCAGTACTTC. Translated: CASSPPGVGWAKNIQYF.

This clonotype was observed a few times. The J gene is TRBJ1-5, the V gene TRBV20-1, with D possibly being TRBD1 (6 bases). Per germline, CDR1 DFQATT and CDR2 SNEGSKA (reference sequence). The CDR3 contains 13 residues. The germline V and J ends were trimmed by 3 bases and 4 bases, with 10 bases remaining between them. CDR3 residues: CSARVGGNQPQHF. Written as DNA, the CDR3 is TGCAGTGCTAGGGTAGGGGGAAATCAGCCCCAGCATTTT.

This clonotype came up many times. The rearrangement uses TRBV9 and TRBJ2-7; D assignment may be TRBD1 or TRBD2 (5 bases each). Trimming pared 0 bases from V and 3 bases from J, leaving 10 bases between. This CDR3 is built from 14 residues. The germline gives CDR1 SGDLS, CDR2 YYNGEE. Here the CDR3 DNA reads TGTGCCAGCAGCGTAGGGCAGGGAGTCTACGAGCAGTACTTC. Amino acids: CASSVGQGVYEQYF.